The clone carrying this T cell receptor beta chain was observed many times. Molecular barcoded adaptors covering alpha/delta and beta/gamma chains were used on 400 ng RNA. One entry per CDR3 protein results from TCRdb running MiXCR on the reads. The table has 42,000 or so distinct CDR3 sequences, 13% seen once; the top ten hold about 32%. The CDR3 spans 14 residues. With 3 bases clipped from V and 7 bases from J, the junction kept 3 bases outside the gene matches. At the time of active disease, bone marrow was collected from every patient. This specimen belongs to a study of read filtering for tumor transcriptome and immune sequencing. Study details: After DNase treatment, RNA was made into whole-transcriptome libraries.

The V call is TRBV12-3 or TRBV12-4, the J call TRBJ1-6, with 7 bases that match TRBD1. Sequencing input: a population of CD138-negative cells sorted from bone marrow. The origin of this receptor is a donor aged 40 or older with multiple myeloma. CDR3 loop: CASSLSRGNSPLHF. The CDR3 bases are TGTGCCAGCAGTTTGTCCAGGGGGAATTCACCCCTCCACTTT.